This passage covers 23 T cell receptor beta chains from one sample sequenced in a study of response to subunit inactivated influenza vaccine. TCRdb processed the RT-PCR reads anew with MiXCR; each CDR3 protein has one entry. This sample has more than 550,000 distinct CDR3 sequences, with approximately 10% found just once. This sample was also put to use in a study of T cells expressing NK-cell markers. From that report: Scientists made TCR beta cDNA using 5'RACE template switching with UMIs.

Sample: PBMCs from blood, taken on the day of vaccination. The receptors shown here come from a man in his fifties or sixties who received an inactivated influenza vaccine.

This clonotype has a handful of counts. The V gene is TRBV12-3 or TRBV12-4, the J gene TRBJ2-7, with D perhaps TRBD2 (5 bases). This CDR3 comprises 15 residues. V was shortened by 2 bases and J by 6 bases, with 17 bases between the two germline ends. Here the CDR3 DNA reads TGTGCCAGCAGTTTACAAAGTGGTGGGAGCGGCGAGCAGTACTTC. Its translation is CASSLQSGGSGEQYF.

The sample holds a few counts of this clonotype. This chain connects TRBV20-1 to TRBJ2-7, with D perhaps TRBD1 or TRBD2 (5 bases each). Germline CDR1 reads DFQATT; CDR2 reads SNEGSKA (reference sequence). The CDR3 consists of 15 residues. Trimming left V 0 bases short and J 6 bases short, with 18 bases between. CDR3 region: CSARDTGKGVTEQYF. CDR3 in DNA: TGCAGTGCTAGAGATACGGGAAAAGGGGTTACCGAGCAGTACTTC.

The CDR3 DNA follows: TGTGCCAGCAGTTCCGGACTAGCGGGAGGGGTCAATGAGCAGTTCTTC. Amino acid sequence: CASSSGLAGGVNEQFF. The V and J genes are TRBV12-3 or TRBV12-4 and TRBJ2-1; 15 nucleotides agree with TRBD2. The CDR3 is 16 amino acids. Germline trimming cut 4 bases from V and 6 bases from J; bases unmatched to any gene: 4.

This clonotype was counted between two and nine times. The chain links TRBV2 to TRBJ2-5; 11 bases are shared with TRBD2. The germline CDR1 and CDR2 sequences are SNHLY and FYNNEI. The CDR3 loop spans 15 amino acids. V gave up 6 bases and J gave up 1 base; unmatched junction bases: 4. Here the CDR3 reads CASSGGLAVQETQYF. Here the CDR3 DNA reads TGTGCCAGCAGCGGGGGACTAGCGGTCCAAGAGACCCAGTACTTC.

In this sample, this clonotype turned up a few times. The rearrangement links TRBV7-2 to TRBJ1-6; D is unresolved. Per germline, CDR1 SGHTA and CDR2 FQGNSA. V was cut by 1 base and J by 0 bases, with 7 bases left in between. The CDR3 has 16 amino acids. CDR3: CASSLVISSYNSPLHF. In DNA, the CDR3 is TGTGCCAGCAGCTTAGTAATCAGCTCCTATAATTCACCCCTCCACTTT.

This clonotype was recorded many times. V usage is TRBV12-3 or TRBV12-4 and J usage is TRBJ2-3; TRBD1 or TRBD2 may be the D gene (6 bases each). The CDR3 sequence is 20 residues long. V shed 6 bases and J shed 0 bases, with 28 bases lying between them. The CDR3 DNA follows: TGTGCCAGCAGGTTACGGGCCAGGGGACTCCTCTCTACTAGCACAGATACGCAGTATTTT. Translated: CASRLRARGLLSTSTDTQYF.

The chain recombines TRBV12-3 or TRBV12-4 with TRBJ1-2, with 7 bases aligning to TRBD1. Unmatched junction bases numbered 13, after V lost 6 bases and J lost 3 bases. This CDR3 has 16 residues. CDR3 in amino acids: CASRYKTGFIDYGYTF. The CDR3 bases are TGTGCCAGCAGGTACAAGACAGGGTTCATAGACTATGGCTACACCTTC.

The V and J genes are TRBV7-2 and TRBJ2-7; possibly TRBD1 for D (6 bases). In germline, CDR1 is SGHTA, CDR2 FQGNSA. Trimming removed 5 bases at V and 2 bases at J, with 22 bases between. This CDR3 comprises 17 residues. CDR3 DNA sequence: TGTGCCAGCAGCCCCCGAGTTATTACAGGGCGCGCCTACGAGCAGTACTTC. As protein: CASSPRVITGRAYEQYF.

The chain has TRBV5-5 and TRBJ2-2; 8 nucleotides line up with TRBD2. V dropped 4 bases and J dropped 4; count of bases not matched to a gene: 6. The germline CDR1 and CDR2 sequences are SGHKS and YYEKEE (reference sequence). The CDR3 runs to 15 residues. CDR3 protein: CASSKTAGATGELFF. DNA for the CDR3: TGTGCCAGCAGCAAAACAGCGGGGGCCACCGGGGAGCTGTTTTTT.

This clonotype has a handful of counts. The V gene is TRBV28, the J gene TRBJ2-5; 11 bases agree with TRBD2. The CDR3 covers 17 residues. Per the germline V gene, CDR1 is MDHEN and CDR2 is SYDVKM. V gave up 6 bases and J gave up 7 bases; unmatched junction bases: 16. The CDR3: CASSNLAGGPGGWTQYF. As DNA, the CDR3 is TGTGCCAGCAGCAACTTAGCGGGAGGGCCCGGGGGTTGGACCCAGTACTTC.

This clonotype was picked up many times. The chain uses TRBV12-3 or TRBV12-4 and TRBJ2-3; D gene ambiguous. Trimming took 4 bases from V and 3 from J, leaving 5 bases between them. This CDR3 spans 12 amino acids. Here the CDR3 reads CASSSETDTQYF. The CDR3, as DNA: TGTGCCAGCAGTTCTGAAACAGATACGCAGTATTTT.

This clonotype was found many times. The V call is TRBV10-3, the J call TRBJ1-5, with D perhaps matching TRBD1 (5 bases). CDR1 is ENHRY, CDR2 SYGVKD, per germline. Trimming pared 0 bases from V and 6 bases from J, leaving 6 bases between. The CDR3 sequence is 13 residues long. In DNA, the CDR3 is TGTGCCATCAGTGAGTCCGGGGGTCAGCCCCAGCATTTT. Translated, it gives CAISESGGQPQHF.

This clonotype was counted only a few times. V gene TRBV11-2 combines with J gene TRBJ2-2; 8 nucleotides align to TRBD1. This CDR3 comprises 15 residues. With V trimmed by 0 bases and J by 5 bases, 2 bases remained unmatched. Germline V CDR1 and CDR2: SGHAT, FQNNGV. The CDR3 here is CASSLEYRGTGELFF. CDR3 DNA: TGTGCCAGCAGCTTAGAGTACAGGGGGACCGGGGAGCTGTTTTTT.

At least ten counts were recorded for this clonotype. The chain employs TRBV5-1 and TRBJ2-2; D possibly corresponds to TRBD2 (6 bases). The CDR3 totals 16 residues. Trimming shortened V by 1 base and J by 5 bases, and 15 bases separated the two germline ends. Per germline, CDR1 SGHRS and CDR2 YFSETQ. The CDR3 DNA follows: TGCGCCAGCAGCTTGCCCACCGTGGGGAGGACCGGGGAGCTGTTTTTT. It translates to CASSLPTVGRTGELFF.

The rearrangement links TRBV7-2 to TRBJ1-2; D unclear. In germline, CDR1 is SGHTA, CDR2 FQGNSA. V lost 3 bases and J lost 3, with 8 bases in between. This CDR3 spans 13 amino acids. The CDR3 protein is CASSLADYYGYTF. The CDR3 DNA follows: TGTGCCAGCAGCTTGGCCGATTACTATGGCTACACCTTC.

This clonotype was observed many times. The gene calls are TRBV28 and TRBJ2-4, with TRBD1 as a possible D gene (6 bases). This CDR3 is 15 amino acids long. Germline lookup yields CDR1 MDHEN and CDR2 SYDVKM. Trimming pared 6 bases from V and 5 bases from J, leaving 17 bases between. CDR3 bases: TGTGCCAGCAGCGCCAAAGGGACACGGGAAAACATTCAGTACTTC. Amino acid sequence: CASSAKGTRENIQYF.

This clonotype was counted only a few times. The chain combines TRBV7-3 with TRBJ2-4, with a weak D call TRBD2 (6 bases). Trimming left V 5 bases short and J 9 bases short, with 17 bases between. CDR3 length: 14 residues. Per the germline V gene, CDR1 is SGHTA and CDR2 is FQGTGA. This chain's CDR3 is CASSKSGGNGIQYF. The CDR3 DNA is TGTGCCAGCAGCAAATCGGGCGGGAACGGCATTCAGTACTTC.

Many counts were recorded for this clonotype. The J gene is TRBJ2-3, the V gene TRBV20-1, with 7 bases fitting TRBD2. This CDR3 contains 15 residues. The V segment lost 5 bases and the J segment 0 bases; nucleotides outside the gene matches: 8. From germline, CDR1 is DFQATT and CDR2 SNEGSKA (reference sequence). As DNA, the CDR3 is TGCAGTGCTGGGTCCTCGCGGGGGAGCACAGATACGCAGTATTTT. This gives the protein CSAGSSRGSTDTQYF.

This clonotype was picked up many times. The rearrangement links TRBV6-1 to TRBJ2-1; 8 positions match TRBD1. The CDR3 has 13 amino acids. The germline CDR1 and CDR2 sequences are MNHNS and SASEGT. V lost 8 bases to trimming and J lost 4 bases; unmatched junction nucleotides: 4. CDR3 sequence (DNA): TGTGCCAGCCGGGACAGGACTTACAATGAGCAGTTCTTC. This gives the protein CASRDRTYNEQFF.

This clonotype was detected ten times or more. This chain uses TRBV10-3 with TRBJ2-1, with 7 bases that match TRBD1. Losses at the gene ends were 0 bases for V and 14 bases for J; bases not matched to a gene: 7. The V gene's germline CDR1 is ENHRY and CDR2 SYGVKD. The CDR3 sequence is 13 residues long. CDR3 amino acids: CAISESRDSIKFF. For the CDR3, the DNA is TGTGCCATCAGTGAGTCCAGGGACAGTATTAAGTTCTTC.

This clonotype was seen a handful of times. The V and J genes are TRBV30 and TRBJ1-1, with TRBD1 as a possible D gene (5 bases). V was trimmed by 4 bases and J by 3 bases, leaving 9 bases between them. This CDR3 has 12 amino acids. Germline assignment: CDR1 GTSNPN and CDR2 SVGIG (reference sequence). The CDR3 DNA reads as TGTGCCTGGACCTGGGGGGACACTGAAGCTTTCTTT. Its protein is CAWTWGDTEAFF.

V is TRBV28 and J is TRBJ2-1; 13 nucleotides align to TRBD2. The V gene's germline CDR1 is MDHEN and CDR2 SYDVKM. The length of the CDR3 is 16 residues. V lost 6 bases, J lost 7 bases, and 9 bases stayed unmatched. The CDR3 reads CASRGTSGIPGNEQFF. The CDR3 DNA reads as TGTGCCAGCAGGGGGACTAGCGGGATTCCCGGGAATGAGCAGTTCTTC.

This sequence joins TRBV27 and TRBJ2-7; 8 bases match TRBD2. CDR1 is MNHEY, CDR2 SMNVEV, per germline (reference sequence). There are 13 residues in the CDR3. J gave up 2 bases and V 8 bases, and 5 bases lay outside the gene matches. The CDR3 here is CASGPGRAYEQYF. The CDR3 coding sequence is TGTGCCAGCGGACCCGGGAGGGCCTACGAGCAGTACTTC.